This entry lists 28 T cell receptor beta chains sequenced from one sample in a study of human T cells and chemical hapten exposure. The study extracted total RNA from unfractionated whole blood. Individual cDNA molecules in this library carried unique molecular identifiers. MiXCR was run by TCRdb on the reads, yielding one entry per CDR3 protein. The table lists more than 100,000 distinct CDR3 sequences, 8.5% of them singletons. Input material: whole blood. Source of these receptors: a human donor in good health. Some clones in this sample may be carry-over from other donors' samples.

This chain connects TRBV7-9 to TRBJ2-7, with 8 bases identical to TRBD1. The CDR3 is 15 residues long. In germline, CDR1 is SEHNR, CDR2 FQNEAQ (reference sequence). V lost 1 base and J lost 5; bases outside the gene matches: 7. The CDR3 region is CASSLGQGPPDEQYF. CDR3 DNA: TGTGCCAGCAGCTTAGGACAGGGGCCCCCGGACGAGCAGTACTTC.

This clonotype has ten or more counts. The chain employs TRBV6-1 and TRBJ1-5; 8 bases agree with TRBD1. Germline values: CDR1 MNHNS, CDR2 SASEGT. CDR3 length: 15 residues. V shed 7 bases, J shed 6 bases, and the junction held 11 bases outside the gene matches. CDR3 residues: CASTLTQGAIQPQHF. In DNA, the CDR3 is TGTGCCAGCACCCTGACCCAGGGGGCGATTCAGCCCCAGCATTTT.

In this sample, this clonotype turned up a few times. J is TRBJ2-7 and V is TRBV7-2; D call uncertain. Germline V gene sequence: CDR1 SGHTA, CDR2 FQGNSA. This CDR3 has 15 residues. The V end was cut by 2 bases, the J end by 0 bases, with 11 bases between. The CDR3 bases are TGTGCCAGCAGCTTATTTCCCAGGAGCTCCTACGAGCAGTACTTC. Amino acids: CASSLFPRSSYEQYF. Variable domain in full (rest from reference TRBV7-2 and TRBJ2-7): GAGVSQSPSNKVTEKGKDVELRCDPISGHTALYWYRQSLGQGLEFLIYFQGNSAPDKSGLPSDRFSAERTGGSVSTLTIQRTQQEDSAVYLCASSLFPRSSYEQYFGPGTRLTVT.

Many counts were recorded for this clonotype. The gene calls are TRBV5-5 and TRBJ1-1; D may be TRBD1 (5 bases). The CDR3 spans 14 residues. Looked up from germline, CDR1 is SGHKS and CDR2 is YYEKEE (reference sequence). With 0 bases removed from V and 5 bases from J, the gap between germline ends came to 11 bases. The CDR3 sequence: CASSLGQGGTEAFF. The CDR3 DNA is TGTGCCAGCAGCTTGGGTCAGGGAGGGACTGAAGCTTTCTTT.

V is TRBV27 and J is TRBJ2-7; D gene unclear. The CDR3 runs to 14 residues. The ends were cut back, 6 bases at V and 5 bases at J, with 17 bases in the middle. Germline CDR1 MNHEY, CDR2 SMNVEV (reference sequence). The CDR3 DNA sequence: TGTGCCAGCAGCGAACTAAAGCAGGCCCACGAGCAGTACTTC. It translates to CASSELKQAHEQYF.

The chain is built from TRBV6-2 or TRBV6-3 and TRBJ1-6; D unresolved. The CDR3 runs to 12 residues. The germline V gene has CDR1 MNHEY and CDR2 SVGEGT. V was clipped by 6 bases and J by 4 bases, with 4 bases between them. CDR3 nucleotides: TGTGCCAGCAGCACATATAATTCACCCCTCCACTTT. Its protein is CASSTYNSPLHF.

The chain employs TRBV11-2 and TRBJ2-2, with 8 bases lining up with TRBD2. The germline gives CDR1 SGHAT, CDR2 FQNNGV. The CDR3 is 18 residues long. V dropped 4 bases and J dropped 0; count of bases not matched to a gene: 10. The CDR3 here is CASSSRGGRGANTGELFF. The CDR3 DNA sequence: TGTGCCAGCAGCTCACGGGGGGGCAGGGGCGCGAACACCGGGGAGCTGTTTTTT.

At least ten counts were recorded for this clonotype. This chain connects TRBV5-1 to TRBJ1-4, with a possible D match to TRBD1 (5 bases). Germline lookup yields CDR1 SGHRS and CDR2 YFSETQ. This CDR3 region has 14 residues. Trimming cost V 0 bases and J 8 bases, with 11 bases left between them. The DNA of the CDR3 is TGCGCCAGCAGCTTGGTCCAGGGAGGGGAAAAACTGTTTTTT. The encoded protein is CASSLVQGGEKLFF.

This clonotype turned up a few times. The chain couples TRBV29-1 to TRBJ2-3; D perhaps matches TRBD1 (5 bases). Between the trimmed V and J ends, which lost 2 bases and 2 bases, there was a span of 8 bases. The germline gives CDR1 SQVTM, CDR2 ANQGSEA. The CDR3 spans 13 residues. This CDR3 is CSVERQNTDTQYF. In DNA form, the CDR3 reads TGCAGCGTTGAACGACAGAACACAGATACGCAGTATTTT.

This clonotype was found a few times. V gene TRBV14 combines with J gene TRBJ2-2; 9 positions agree with TRBD1. The CDR3 totals 16 residues. Trimming at V came to 3 bases and at J to 4 bases, leaving 6 bases not matched to a gene. Germline assignment: CDR1 SGHDN and CDR2 FVKESK. The CDR3 DNA is TGTGCCAGCAGCCATGAACAGGGGGCCGGCACCGGGGAGCTGTTTTTT. This gives the protein CASSHEQGAGTGELFF.

This clonotype came up a few times. This chain's CDR3 is CASSYSPGTYEQYF. CDR3 sequence (DNA): TGTGCCAGCAGTTACAGCCCAGGAACCTACGAGCAGTACTTC. This sequence joins TRBV6-5 and TRBJ2-7; no firm D call. The CDR3 runs to 14 residues. Germline CDR1 is MNHEY and CDR2 is SVGAGI. Deletions cut 2 bases from V and 2 bases from J, with 10 bases between.

This clonotype was observed a handful of times. The chain links TRBV9 to TRBJ1-2; TRBD1 might be the D (6 bases). The ends were cut back, 4 bases at V and 6 bases at J, with 19 bases in the middle. This CDR3 comprises 15 residues. CDR1 and CDR2 (germline): SGDLS, YYNGEE. The CDR3 loop is CASSIQVGRDNGYTF. In DNA, the CDR3 is TGTGCCAGCAGCATCCAAGTCGGCAGGGACAATGGCTACACCTTC.

The chain's CDR3 is CASSHRTTLGNEQFF. The CDR3 nucleotides are TGTGCCAGCAGCCATCGGACTACCCTGGGGAATGAGCAGTTCTTC. J is TRBJ2-1 and V is TRBV7-9; a possible D gene is TRBD2 (6 bases). Germline CDR1 reads SEHNR; CDR2 reads FQNEAQ (reference sequence). The CDR3 spans 15 residues. With 5 bases removed from V and 7 bases from J, the gap between germline ends came to 18 bases. The full variable domain, with the rest looked up from reference TRBV7-9 and TRBJ2-1, is DTGVSQNPRHKITKRGQNVTFRCDPISEHNRLYWYRQTLGQGPEFLTYFQNEAQLEKSRLLSDRFSAERPKGSFSTLEIQRTEQGDSAMYLCASSHRTTLGNEQFFGPGTRLTVL.

Only a few counts were recorded for this clonotype. V and J are TRBV10-3 and TRBJ1-1; a possible D gene is TRBD1 (5 bases). Trimming removed 2 bases from V and 1 base from J, with 20 bases in between. This CDR3 is 18 amino acids long. CDR1 is ENHRY, CDR2 SYGVKD, per germline. The CDR3 protein is CAISEQGGASTRNTEAFF. The CDR3, as DNA: TGTGCCATCAGTGAGCAAGGAGGGGCCAGTACGAGGAACACTGAAGCTTTCTTT.

This clonotype was seen repeatedly, ten times or more. The chain carries TRBV5-1 and TRBJ1-5, with unresolved D. There are 13 residues in the CDR3. CDR1 and CDR2 from the germline V gene are SGHRS and YFSETQ. V lost 3 bases to trimming and J lost 4 bases, with 8 bases between them. This CDR3 is CASSYEGNQPQHF. The CDR3 DNA is TGCGCCAGCAGCTACGAAGGGAATCAGCCCCAGCATTTT.

This clonotype has at least ten counts. The chain joins TRBV10-3 to TRBJ2-7, with 9 bases lining up with TRBD1. The CDR3 contains 14 residues. The V segment lost 6 bases and the J segment 5 bases; nucleotides outside the gene matches: 8. CDR1 ENHRY and CDR2 SYGVKD come from the germline V gene. CDR3 nucleotide sequence: TGTGCCATCAGGACCGGGACAGGGAACGACGAGCAGTACTTC. Amino acids: CAIRTGTGNDEQYF.

The rearrangement links TRBV6-5 to TRBJ2-3, with TRBD2 matching 8 bases. This CDR3 spans 14 amino acids. The trim removed 5 bases at V and 6 bases at J, leaving 7 bases unmatched. In germline, CDR1 is MNHEY, CDR2 SVGAGI. This chain's CDR3 is CASSRAGVGDTQYF. In nucleotides, the CDR3 is TGTGCCAGCAGTCGAGCGGGGGTGGGGGATACGCAGTATTTT.

The CDR3 DNA reads TGTGCCAGCTCCCGGAATAATTCACCCCTCCACTTT. It encodes CASSRNNSPLHF. This chain uses TRBV18 with TRBJ1-6; D not certain. The CDR3 has 12 residues. The germline V and J ends were trimmed by 6 bases and 5 bases, with 5 bases remaining between them. Germline lookup yields CDR1 KGHSH and CDR2 LQKENI. The complete variable domain, with remaining parts taken from reference TRBV18 and TRBJ1-6, reads NAGVMQNPRHLVRRRGQEARLRCSPMKGHSHVYWYRQLPEEGLKFMVYLQKENIIDESGMPKERFSAEFPKEGPSILRIQQVVRGDSAAYFCASSRNNSPLHFGNGTRLTVT.

This clonotype came up a few times. The genes are TRBV7-8 and TRBJ1-1; 11 bases align to TRBD1. This CDR3 contains 15 residues. Trimming cost V 6 bases and J 0 bases; bases outside gene matches: 3. Per germline, CDR1 SGHVS and CDR2 FQNEAQ. The CDR3, as DNA: TGTGCCAGCAGTACGGGACAGGGGGTGAACACTGAAGCTTTCTTT. As protein: CASSTGQGVNTEAFF.

A few counts support this clonotype. The chain joins TRBV2 to TRBJ2-1, with 9 bases lining up with TRBD1. The CDR3 consists of 16 residues. V was pared by 6 bases and J by 3 bases, with 9 bases of the junction left unmatched. The germline gives CDR1 SNHLY, CDR2 FYNNEI. For the CDR3, the DNA is TGTGCCAGCAGCAGCCGGGGACAGGGCGTCTACAATGAGCAGTTCTTC. Encoded protein: CASSSRGQGVYNEQFF.

A few counts support this clonotype. This chain joins TRBV12-3 or TRBV12-4 and TRBJ2-3, with D uncertain. This CDR3 has 17 amino acids. Trimming pared 6 bases from V and 0 bases from J, leaving 19 bases between. The CDR3 DNA is TGTGCCAGCAGCGGGCTAGGCTGGCCGTTTAGCACAGATACGCAGTATTTT. This encodes CASSGLGWPFSTDTQYF.

The sample holds many counts of this clonotype. The chain combines TRBV5-8 with TRBJ2-7; 7 nucleotides align to TRBD2. This CDR3 has 11 amino acids. V dropped 0 bases and J dropped 13; count of bases not matched to a gene: 4. Germline CDR1 and CDR2: SGHTS and YDEGEE. The CDR3 is CASSLAWDYYF. DNA of the CDR3: TGTGCCAGCAGCTTGGCTTGGGACTACTACTTC.

This clonotype has just a few counts. The DNA of the CDR3 is TGTGCCAGCAGTTACAATCCGGCAGGGACCCACGAGCAGTACTTC. It translates to CASSYNPAGTHEQYF. The genes are TRBV6-5 and TRBJ2-7; D is tentatively TRBD1 or TRBD2 (5 bases each). Trimming took 2 bases from V and 5 from J, leaving 16 bases between them. There are 15 residues in the CDR3. Germline V gene data show CDR1 as MNHEY and CDR2 as SVGAGI.

This clonotype was recorded at least ten times. The chain carries TRBV5-5 and TRBJ1-1; D is ambiguous. V lost 1 base and J 4 bases, leaving 11 bases between the germline ends. Germline V gene lookup returns CDR1 SGHKS and CDR2 YYEKEE (reference sequence). The CDR3 has 14 amino acids. The CDR3 sequence: CASSLRLWVTEAFF. As DNA, the CDR3 is TGTGCCAGCAGCTTGAGGCTATGGGTCACTGAAGCTTTCTTT.

There are many counts of this clonotype. This sequence joins TRBV7-9 and TRBJ2-2; TRBD1 agrees at 8 bases. V shed 4 bases, J shed 5 bases, and the junction held 18 bases outside the gene matches. This CDR3 is built from 19 residues. Germline loops: CDR1 SEHNR, CDR2 FQNEAQ (reference sequence). CDR3 DNA sequence: TGTGCCAGCAGCTCCCCCAGGGGGCCCCCACCAAGAGGGACCGGGGAGCTGTTTTTT. This gives the protein CASSSPRGPPPRGTGELFF.

The chain's CDR3 is CAISEWGTDNTDTQYF. CDR3 sequence (DNA): TGTGCCATCAGTGAGTGGGGGACAGACAACACAGATACGCAGTATTTT. The chain employs TRBV10-3 and TRBJ2-3; 7 nucleotides align to TRBD1. This CDR3 is built from 16 residues. CDR1 is ENHRY and CDR2 is SYGVKD in the germline V gene. V shed 1 base, J shed 2 bases, and the junction held 6 bases outside the gene matches.

This clonotype was seen a few times. V and J are TRBV10-3 and TRBJ1-1, with TRBD1 matching 8 bases. This CDR3 has 15 amino acids. Germline assignment: CDR1 ENHRY and CDR2 SYGVKD. V lost 6 bases to trimming and J lost 3 bases; unmatched junction nucleotides: 9. The chain's CDR3 is CAISSQGARDTEAFF. The CDR3 coding sequence is TGTGCCATCAGCTCTCAGGGGGCTAGGGACACTGAAGCTTTCTTT.

This clonotype was seen only a few times. This sequence joins TRBV20-1 and TRBJ2-6; D gene unclear. This CDR3 is built from 13 residues. V was trimmed by 6 bases and J by 0 bases, leaving 6 bases between them. The germline V gene has CDR1 DFQATT and CDR2 SNEGSKA (reference sequence). The DNA for the CDR3 is TGCAGTGCCCCGACCTCTGGGGCCAACGTCCTGACTTTC. It is translated as CSAPTSGANVLTF.